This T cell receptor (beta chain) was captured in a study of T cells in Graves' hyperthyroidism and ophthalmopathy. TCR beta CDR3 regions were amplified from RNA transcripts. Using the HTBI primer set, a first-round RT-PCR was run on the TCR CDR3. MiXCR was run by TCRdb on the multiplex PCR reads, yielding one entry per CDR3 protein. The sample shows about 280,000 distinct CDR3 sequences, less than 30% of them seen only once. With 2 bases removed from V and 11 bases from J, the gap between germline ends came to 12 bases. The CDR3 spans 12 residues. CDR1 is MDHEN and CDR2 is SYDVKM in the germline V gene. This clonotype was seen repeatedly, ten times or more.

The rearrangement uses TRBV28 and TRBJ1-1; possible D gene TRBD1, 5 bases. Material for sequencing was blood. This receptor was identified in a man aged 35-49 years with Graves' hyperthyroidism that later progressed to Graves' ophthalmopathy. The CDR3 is CASSLGGAKAFF. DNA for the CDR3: TGTGCCAGCAGTTTAGGAGGGGCGAAGGCTTTCTTT.